This T cell receptor (beta chain) came from a study of T cells after yellow fever vaccination. Study conclusions and caveats: Just a small share of clonotypes turned up in the CD4 compartment as well as the CD8 compartment.

UMIs and a universal primer site were added when TCR cDNA was made by 5'RACE template switching. TCRdb itself ran the 5' RACE reads through MiXCR, one entry per CDR3 protein. The table shows some 350,000 distinct CDR3 sequences, with 11% occurring only once. The CDR3 loop spans 13 amino acids. Germline lookup yields CDR1 SGHRS and CDR2 YFSETQ. Trimming cost V 4 bases and J 3 bases, with 10 bases left between them. In the case of this clonotype: Its antigen is not identified.

The chain employs TRBV5-1 and TRBJ2-5; D gene unclear. This material consisted of PBMCs, taken on the day of the first yellow fever vaccination. This receptor was identified in a man younger than 35 who received the YFV17D yellow fever vaccine. The CDR3 DNA sequence: TGCGCCAGCAGCCCGAGACTGGAAGAGACCCAGTACTTC. Protein sequence: CASSPRLEETQYF.